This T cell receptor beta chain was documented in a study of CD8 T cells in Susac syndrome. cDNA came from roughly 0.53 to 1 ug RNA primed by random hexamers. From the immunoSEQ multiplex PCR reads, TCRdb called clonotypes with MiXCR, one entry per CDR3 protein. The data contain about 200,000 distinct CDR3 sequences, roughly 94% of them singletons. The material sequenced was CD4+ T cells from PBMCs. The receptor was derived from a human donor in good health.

CDR3 DNA: TGCGCCAGCAGCTTACCGCGGGAGCCTTCCAATGAGCAGTTCTTC. Its protein product is CASSLPREPSNEQFF. J is TRBJ2-1 and V is TRBV5-1; TRBD2 aligns across 7 bases. From germline, CDR1 is SGHRS and CDR2 YFSETQ. The CDR3 covers 15 residues. V lost 2 bases to trimming and J lost 6 bases; unmatched junction nucleotides: 8.